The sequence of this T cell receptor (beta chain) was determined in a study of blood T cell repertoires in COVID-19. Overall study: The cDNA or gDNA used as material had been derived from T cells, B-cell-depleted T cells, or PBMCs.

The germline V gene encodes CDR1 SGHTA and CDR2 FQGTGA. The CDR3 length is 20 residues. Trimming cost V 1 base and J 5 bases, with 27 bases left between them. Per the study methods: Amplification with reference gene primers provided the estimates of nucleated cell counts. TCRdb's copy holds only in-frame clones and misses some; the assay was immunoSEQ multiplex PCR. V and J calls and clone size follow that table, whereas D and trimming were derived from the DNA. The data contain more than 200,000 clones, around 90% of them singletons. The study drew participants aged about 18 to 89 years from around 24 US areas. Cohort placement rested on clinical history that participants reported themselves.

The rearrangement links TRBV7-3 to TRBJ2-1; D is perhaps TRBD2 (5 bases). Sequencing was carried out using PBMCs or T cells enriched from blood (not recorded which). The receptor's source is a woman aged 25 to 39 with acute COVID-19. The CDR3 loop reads CASSLRGGVAGNSPNNEQFF. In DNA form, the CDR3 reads TGTGCCAGCAGCTTAAGAGGAGGAGTTGCCGGGAATAGCCCGAACAATGAGCAGTTCTTC.